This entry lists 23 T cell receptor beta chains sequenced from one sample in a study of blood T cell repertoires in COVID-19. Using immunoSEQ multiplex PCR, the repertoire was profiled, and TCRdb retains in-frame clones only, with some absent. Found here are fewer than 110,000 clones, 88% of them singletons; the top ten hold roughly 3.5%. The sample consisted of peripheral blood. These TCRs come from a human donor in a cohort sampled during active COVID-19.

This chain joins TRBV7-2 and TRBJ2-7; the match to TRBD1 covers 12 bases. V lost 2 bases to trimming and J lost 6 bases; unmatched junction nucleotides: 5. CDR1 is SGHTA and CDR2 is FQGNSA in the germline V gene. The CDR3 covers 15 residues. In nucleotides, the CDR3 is TGTGCCAGCAGCTTACGGGACAGGGGGCTCGGCGAGCAGTACTTC. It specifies CASSLRDRGLGEQYF.

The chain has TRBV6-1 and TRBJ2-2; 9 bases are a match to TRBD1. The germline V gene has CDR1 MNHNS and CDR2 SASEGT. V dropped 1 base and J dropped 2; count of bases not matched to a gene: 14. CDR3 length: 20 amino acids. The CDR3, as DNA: TGTGCCAGCAGTGAAGGTTTCGCTTTCCGGACAGGGGACAACACCGGGGAGCTGTTTTTT. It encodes CASSEGFAFRTGDNTGELFF.

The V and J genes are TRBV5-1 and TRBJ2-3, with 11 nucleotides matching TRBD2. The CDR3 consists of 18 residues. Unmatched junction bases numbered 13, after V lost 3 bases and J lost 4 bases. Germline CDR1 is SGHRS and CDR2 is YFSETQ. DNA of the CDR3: TGCGCCAGCAGCTCGGGCGCCATGGGACTAGCGGCTCCAGATACGCAGTATTTT. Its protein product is CASSSGAMGLAAPDTQYF.

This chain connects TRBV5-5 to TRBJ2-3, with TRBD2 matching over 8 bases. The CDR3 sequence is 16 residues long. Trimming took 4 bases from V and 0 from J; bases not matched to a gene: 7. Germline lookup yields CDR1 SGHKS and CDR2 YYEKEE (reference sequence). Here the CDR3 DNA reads TGTGCCAGCAGCCTCGGGATAGCGGGGAGCACAGATACGCAGTATTTT. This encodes CASSLGIAGSTDTQYF.

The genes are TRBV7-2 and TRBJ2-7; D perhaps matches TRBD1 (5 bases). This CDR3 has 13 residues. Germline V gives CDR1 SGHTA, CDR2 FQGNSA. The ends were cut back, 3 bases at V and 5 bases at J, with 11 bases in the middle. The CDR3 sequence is CASSLGQGHEQYF. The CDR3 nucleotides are TGTGCCAGCAGCTTGGGGCAGGGTCACGAGCAGTACTTC.

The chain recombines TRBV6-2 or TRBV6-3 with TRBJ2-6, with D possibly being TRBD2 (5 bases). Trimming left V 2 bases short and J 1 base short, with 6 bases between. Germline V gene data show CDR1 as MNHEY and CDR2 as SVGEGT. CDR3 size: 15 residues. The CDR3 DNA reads TGTGCCAGCAGTTACGGAGGATCTGGGGCCAACGTCCTGACTTTC. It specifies CASSYGGSGANVLTF.

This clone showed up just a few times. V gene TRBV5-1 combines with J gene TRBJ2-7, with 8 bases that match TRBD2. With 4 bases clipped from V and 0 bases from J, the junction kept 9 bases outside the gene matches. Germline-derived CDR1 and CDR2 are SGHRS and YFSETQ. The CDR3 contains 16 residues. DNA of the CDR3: TGCGCCAGCAGCGGAATGGGAGCGGGGGACTCCTACGAGCAGTACTTC. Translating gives CASSGMGAGDSYEQYF.

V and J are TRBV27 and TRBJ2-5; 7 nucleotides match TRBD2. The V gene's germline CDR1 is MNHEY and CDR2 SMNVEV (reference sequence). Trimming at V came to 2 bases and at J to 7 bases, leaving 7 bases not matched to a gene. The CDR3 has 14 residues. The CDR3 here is CASSLGGEWGTQYF. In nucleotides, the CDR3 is TGTGCCAGCAGTTTAGGGGGGGAGTGGGGGACCCAGTACTTC.

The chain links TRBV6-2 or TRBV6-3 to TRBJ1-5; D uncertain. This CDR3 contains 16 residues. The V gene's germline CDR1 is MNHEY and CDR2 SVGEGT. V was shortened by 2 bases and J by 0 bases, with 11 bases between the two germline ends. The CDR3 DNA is TGTGCCAGCAGTTACGCAGGCAGTCATAGCAATCAGCCCCAGCATTTT. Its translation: CASSYAGSHSNQPQHF.

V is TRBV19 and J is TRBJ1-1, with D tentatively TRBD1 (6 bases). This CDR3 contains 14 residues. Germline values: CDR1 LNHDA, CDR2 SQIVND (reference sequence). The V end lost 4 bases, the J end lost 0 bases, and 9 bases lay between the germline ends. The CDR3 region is CASSKDRLNTEAFF. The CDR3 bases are TGTGCCAGTAGTAAGGACAGACTGAACACTGAAGCTTTCTTT.

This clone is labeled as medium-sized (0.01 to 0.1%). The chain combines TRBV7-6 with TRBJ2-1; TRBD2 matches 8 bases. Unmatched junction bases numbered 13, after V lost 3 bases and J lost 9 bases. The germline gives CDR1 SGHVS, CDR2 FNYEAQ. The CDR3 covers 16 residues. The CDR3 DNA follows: TGTGCCAGCAGCTTTTATTCTGGCGGGGGGCCCGGTGAGCAGTTCTTC. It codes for CASSFYSGGGPGEQFF.

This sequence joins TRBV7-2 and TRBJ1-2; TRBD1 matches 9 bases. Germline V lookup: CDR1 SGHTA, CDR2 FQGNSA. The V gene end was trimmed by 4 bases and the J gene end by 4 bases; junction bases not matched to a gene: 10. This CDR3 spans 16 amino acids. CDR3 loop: CASSSGQGLRGYGYTF. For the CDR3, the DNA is TGTGCCAGCAGCTCCGGACAGGGGTTAAGAGGCTATGGCTACACCTTC.

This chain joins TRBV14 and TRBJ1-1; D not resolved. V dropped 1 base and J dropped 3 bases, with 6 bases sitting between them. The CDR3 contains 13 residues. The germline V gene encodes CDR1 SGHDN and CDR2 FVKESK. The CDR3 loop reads CASSQVVYTEAFF. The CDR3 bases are TGTGCCAGCAGCCAAGTAGTATACACTGAAGCTTTCTTT.

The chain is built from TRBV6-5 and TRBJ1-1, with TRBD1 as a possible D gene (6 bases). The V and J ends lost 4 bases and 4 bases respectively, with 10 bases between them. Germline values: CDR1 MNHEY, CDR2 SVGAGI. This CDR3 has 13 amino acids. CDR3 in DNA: TGTGCCAGCAGTTCACAGGGCACCACTGAAGCTTTCTTT. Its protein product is CASSSQGTTEAFF.

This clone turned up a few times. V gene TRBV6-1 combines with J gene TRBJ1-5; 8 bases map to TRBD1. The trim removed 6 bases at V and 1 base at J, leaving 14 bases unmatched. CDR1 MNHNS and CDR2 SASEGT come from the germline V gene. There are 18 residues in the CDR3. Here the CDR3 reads CASRETTGGLISNQPQHF. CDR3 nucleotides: TGTGCCAGCAGGGAAACCACAGGGGGTTTGATCAGCAATCAGCCCCAGCATTTT.

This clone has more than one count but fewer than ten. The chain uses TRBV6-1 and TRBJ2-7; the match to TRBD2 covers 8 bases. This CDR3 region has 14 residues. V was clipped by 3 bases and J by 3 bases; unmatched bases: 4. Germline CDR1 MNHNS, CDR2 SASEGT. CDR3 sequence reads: CASSDGGGYYEQYF. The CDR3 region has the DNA TGTGCCAGCAGTGACGGGGGGGGGTACTACGAGCAGTACTTC.

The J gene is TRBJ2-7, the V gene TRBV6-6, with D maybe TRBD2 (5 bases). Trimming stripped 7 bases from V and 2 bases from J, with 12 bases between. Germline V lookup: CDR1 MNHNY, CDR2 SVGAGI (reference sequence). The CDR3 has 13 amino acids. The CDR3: CASTPGYPYEQYF. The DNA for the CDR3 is TGTGCCAGCACCCCGGGATACCCCTACGAGCAGTACTTC.

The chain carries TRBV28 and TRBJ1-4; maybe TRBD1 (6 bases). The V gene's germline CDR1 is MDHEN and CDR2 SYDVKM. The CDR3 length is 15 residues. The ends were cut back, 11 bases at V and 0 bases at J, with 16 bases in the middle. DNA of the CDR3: TGTGCCGGGGGCGCAGCTAGTGCAACTAATGAAAAACTGTTTTTT. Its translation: CAGGAASATNEKLFF.

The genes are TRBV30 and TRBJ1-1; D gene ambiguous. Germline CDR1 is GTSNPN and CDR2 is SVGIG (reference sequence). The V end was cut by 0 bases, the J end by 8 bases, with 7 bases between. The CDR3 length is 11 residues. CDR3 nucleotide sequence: TGTGCCTGGAGTGTCAGTGTAGAAGCTTTCTTT. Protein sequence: CAWSVSVEAFF.

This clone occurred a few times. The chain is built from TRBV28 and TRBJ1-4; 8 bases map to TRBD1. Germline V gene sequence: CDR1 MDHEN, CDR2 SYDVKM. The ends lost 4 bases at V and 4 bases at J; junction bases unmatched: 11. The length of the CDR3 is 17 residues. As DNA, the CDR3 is TGTGCCAGCAGTTCACTAGAAAGGGACAGGTATAATGAAAAACTGTTTTTT. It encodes CASSSLERDRYNEKLFF.

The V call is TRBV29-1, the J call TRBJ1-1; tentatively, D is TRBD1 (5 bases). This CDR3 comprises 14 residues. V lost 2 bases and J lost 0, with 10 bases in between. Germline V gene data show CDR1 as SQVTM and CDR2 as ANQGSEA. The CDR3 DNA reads TGCAGCGTTGAACAGGGAAGAATGAACACTGAAGCTTTCTTT. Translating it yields CSVEQGRMNTEAFF.

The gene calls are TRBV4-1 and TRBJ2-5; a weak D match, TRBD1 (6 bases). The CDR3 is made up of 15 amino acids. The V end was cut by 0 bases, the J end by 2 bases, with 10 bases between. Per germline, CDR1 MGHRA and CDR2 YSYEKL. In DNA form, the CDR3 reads TGCGCCAGCAGCCAAGATCTAAGGGGGCAAGAGACCCAGTACTTC. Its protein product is CASSQDLRGQETQYF.

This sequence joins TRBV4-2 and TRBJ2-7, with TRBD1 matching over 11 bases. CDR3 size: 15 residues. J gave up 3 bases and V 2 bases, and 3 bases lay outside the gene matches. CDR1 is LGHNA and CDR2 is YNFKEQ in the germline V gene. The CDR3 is CASSQPGTGGYEQYF. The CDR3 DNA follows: TGTGCCAGCAGCCAACCAGGGACAGGGGGCTACGAGCAGTACTTC.